This T cell receptor beta chain was recorded in a study of early T cells in non-severe SARS-CoV-2 infection (dated by TCRdb to the early 2020s). Some background on the complete study: Because TCR sequencing relied on bulk RNA taken from unsorted whole blood, pairing of alpha and beta chains was not possible. Findings and caveats that apply to the study as a whole: VDJdb matching was skewed toward anti-spike CD8 responses and likely underestimated virus-specific expansions by missing private and CD4 specificities.

Library creation used 5' RACE. The sequencing machine was a NextSeq 500. In the TCR library protocol, unique molecular identifiers were attached to individual cDNA molecules to correct for PCR bias and sequencing error. Both TCR alpha and beta chains were sequenced, and tight co-correlation was observed between alpha and beta sequence abundances in each sample. Processing in the source paper ran as follows. Decombinator V4 was used to annotate the V gene, J gene and CDR3 of the TCR sequences. Expanded TCRs were defined as changing significantly between any two time points under a Poisson model with p below 0.0001. Abundances of TCRs were expressed as counts per million after normalisation to the total number of TCRs sequenced in each sample. TRAV1-2 paired with TRAJ12, TRAJ20 or TRAJ33 defined MAIT TCRs, while TRAV10 paired with TRAJ18 defined iNKT TCRs. VDJdb, accessed on 1 November 2021, was searched for TCRs annotated for CMV, EBV and SARS-CoV-2, and TCRs annotated for more than one antigen were excluded. Clones were called with MiXCR by TCRdb after fastp trimmed the public reads at Q25, and only in-frame beta chains were retained. One record per CDR3 amino acid sequence lists the most common genes and DNA. The V and J calls and clone size are TCRdb's, not the authors'. The table for this sample lists tens of thousands of distinct CDR3 sequences; approximately 13% of them were counted only once. The ten largest account for over 6.5% of the sample.

CDR1 SGHNT and CDR2 YYREEE were looked up in the germline V gene (reference sequence). The CDR3, cysteine through phenylalanine, is 12 amino acids long. The DNA shown is the 36-base CDR3, in frame from base 1. A distance of 18 bases separates the germline ends of V and J, which lose 10 bases and 9 bases respectively. This clonotype appeared a single time. Its antigen remains unidentified. A read error is possible here, since a much larger clone lies one base away. Set within a cohort of healthcare workers in London, UK, this nested case-control study involved weekly PCR testing of nasopharyngeal swabs along with blood sampling. Healthcare workers were recruited between 23 and 31 March 2020, during the week of the UK lockdown, and were followed weekly for up to roughly 16 weeks.

What was sequenced was whole blood. This receptor was identified in an adult who was a healthcare worker with PCR-confirmed SARS-CoV-2 infection or an uninfected control (not recorded which). Recombination linked TRBV5-4 to TRBJ2-3, and perhaps TRBD2 as D gene, on 6 matching bases. The DNA reads as follows: TGTGCCGGCACCTCCCCGGGAGACACGCAGTATTTT. Its coded protein is CAGTSPGDTQYF.